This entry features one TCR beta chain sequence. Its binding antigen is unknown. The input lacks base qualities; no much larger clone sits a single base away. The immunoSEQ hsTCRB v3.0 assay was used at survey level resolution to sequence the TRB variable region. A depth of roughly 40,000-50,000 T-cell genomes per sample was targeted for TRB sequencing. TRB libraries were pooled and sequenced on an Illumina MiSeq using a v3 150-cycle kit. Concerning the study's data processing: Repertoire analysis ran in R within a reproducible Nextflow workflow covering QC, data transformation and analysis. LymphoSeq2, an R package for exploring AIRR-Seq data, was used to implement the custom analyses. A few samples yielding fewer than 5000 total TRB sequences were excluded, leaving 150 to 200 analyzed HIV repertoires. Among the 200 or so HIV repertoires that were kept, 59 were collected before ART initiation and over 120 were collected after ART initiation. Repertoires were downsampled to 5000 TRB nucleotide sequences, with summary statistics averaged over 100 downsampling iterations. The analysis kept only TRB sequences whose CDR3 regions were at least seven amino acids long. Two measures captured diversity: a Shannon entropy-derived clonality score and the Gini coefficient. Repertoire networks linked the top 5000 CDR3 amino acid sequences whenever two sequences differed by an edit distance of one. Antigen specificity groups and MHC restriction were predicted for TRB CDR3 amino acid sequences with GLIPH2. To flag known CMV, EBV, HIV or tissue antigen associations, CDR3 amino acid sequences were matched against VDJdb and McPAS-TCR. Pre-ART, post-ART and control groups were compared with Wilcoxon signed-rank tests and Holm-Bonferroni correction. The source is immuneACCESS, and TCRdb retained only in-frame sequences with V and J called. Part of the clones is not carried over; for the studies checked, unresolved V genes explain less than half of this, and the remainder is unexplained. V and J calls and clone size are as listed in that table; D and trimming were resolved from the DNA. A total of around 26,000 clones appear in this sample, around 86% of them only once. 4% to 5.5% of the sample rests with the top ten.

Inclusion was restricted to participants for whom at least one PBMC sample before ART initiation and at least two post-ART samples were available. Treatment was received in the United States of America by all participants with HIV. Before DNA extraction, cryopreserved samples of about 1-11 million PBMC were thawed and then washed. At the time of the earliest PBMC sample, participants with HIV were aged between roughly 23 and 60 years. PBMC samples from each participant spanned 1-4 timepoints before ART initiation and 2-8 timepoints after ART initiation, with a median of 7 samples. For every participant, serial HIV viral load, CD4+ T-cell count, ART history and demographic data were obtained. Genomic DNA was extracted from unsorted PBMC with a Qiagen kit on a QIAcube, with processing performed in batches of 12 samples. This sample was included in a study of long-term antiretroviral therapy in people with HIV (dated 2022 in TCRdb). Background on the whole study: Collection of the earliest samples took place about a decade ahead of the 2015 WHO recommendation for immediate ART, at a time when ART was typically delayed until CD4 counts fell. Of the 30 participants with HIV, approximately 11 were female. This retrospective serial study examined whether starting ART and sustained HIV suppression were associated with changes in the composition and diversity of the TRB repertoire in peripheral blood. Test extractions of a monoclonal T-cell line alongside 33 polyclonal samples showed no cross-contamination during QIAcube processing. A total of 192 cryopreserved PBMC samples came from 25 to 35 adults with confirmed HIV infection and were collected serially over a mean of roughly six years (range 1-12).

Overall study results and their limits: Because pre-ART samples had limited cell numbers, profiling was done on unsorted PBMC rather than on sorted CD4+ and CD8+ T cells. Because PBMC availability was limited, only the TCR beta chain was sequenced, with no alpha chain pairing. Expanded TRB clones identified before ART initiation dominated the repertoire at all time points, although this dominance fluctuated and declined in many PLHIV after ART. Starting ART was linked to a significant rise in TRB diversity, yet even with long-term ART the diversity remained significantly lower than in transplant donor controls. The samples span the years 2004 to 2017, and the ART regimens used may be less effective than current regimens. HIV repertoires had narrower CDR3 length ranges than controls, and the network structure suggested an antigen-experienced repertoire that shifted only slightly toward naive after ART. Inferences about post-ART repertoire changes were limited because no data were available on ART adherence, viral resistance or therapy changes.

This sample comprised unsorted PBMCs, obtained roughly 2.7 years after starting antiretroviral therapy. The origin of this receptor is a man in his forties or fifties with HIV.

The CDR3 region reads CASSLDGGLGGYTF. The nucleotide sequence is TGCGCCAGCAGCTTGGACGGGGGGCTTGGTGGCTACACCTTC. The chain is assembled from TRBV5-1 and TRBJ1-2; TRBD1 is possibly the D segment (6 matching bases). The trim is 0 bases for V and 7 bases for J, with a gap of 13 bases between the germline ends. The CDR3 sequence holds 14 residues, the cysteine and phenylalanine included. Of all the DNA, just the CDR3 is kept, 42 bases in frame from base 1. CDR1 and CDR2, per the germline V gene, are SGHRS and YFSETQ. The CDR3, completed at both ends by the reference TRBV5-1 and TRBJ1-2 genes, gives the full variable domain KAGVTQTPRYLIKTRGQQVTLSCSPISGHRSVSWYQQTPGQGLQFLFEYFSETQRNKGNFPGRFSGRQFSNSRSEMNVSTLELGDSALYLCASSLDGGLGGYTFGSGTRLTVV.